This TCR beta chain was sequenced during a study of blood T cell repertoires in COVID-19. About the research overall: The United States, Italy and Spain provided the acute and convalescent COVID-19 samples. In each case, the material was cDNA or gDNA derived from T cells, B-cell-depleted T cells, or PBMCs.

Authors' processing steps: Estimates of nucleated cell counts were drawn from the amplification of reference gene primers. Sequencing used immunoSEQ multiplex PCR; TCRdb keeps in-frame clones, though not all of them. The D gene and trimming were derived from the DNA, and the V and J assignments and clone size from that table. In the table there are about 300,000 clones, 65% to 85% of which are singletons. Germline V lookup: CDR1 SGHKS, CDR2 YYEKEE (reference sequence). This CDR3 region has 16 residues. V was clipped by 1 base and J by 2 bases, with 15 bases between them. The specimen sequenced was peripheral blood. V gene TRBV5-5 combines with J gene TRBJ1-1, with D unclear. This receptor was taken from a woman between 50 and 59 years old with acute or convalescent COVID-19. CDR3 DNA: TGTGCCAGCAGCTTGAGGTATAGACAAGCAAACACTGAAGCTTTCTTT. It specifies CASSLRYRQANTEAFF.